The TCR beta chain under discussion was sequenced for a study of T cells after yellow fever vaccination. The CDR3 is 18 amino acids. V gave up 5 bases and J gave up 3 bases; unmatched junction bases: 8. From the 5' RACE reads, TCRdb called clonotypes with MiXCR, one entry per CDR3 protein. Of 500,000 to 650,000 distinct CDR3 sequences listed, 9% to 15% are singletons. The origin of this receptor is a young man who received the YFV17D yellow fever vaccine. This specimen was PBMCs, taken on the day of the yellow fever booster vaccination. The chain employs TRBV12-3 or TRBV12-4 and TRBJ2-6; 12 nucleotides line up with TRBD2. DNA for the CDR3: TGTGCCAGCAGTACGACAGCGACTAGCGGGAGTGGGGCCAACGTCCTGACTTTC. It is translated as CASSTTATSGSGANVLTF.